This T cell receptor beta chain was recovered during a study of control samples from healthy donors and cancer patients. This CDR3 region has 14 residues. Germline CDR1 reads KGHDR; CDR2 reads SFDVKD. The V and J ends lost 7 bases and 3 bases respectively, with 11 bases between them. Sequencing used immunoSEQ multiplex PCR; TCRdb keeps in-frame clones, though not all of them. The sample consists of 25,000 to 35,000 clones, about 87% of them appearing once. The sequencing sample was made of PBMCs. The J gene is TRBJ2-2, the V gene TRBV24-1, with a tentative D call TRBD1 (6 bases). The clonotype was recovered from a woman aged 40 to 49 with lung cancer. As DNA, the CDR3 is TGTGCCACCAGGGAATCAGGGGACACCGGGGAGCTGTTTTTT. Its protein is CATRESGDTGELFF.